Following are 5 T cell receptor beta chains from one sample sequenced in a study of blood T cell repertoires in COVID-19. Sequencing was performed with immunoSEQ multiplex PCR; in TCRdb, only in-frame clones are kept and a portion is missing. The repertoire consists of 300,000 to 400,000 clones, with approximately 89% occurring once and the leading ten covering 6.5% to 9.5%. The specimen sequenced was peripheral blood. These receptors were collected from a woman in her forties or fifties who had recovered from COVID-19.

The gene calls are TRBV18 and TRBJ2-1; 8 bases agree with TRBD2. Germline assignment: CDR1 KGHSH and CDR2 LQKENI. Trimming cost V 1 base and J 6 bases; bases outside gene matches: 11. The CDR3 has 17 amino acids. The CDR3 nucleotides read TGTGCCAGCTCACCACAGGTCCCCGGGAGGGCGGGCAATGAGCAGTTCTTC. Encoded protein: CASSPQVPGRAGNEQFF.

This chain connects TRBV5-1 to TRBJ2-1, with TRBD1 matching 8 bases. The length of the CDR3 is 16 residues. Germline V gene lookup returns CDR1 SGHRS and CDR2 YFSETQ. Trimming took 0 bases from V and 8 from J; bases not matched to a gene: 10. The CDR3 protein is CASSLGGQVLGDEQFF. The CDR3 DNA is TGCGCCAGCAGCTTGGGGGGACAGGTCTTGGGCGATGAGCAGTTCTTC. The full variable domain, rest sourced from reference TRBV5-1 and TRBJ2-1, is KAGVTQTPRYLIKTRGQQVTLSCSPISGHRSVSWYQQTPGQGLQFLFEYFSETQRNKGNFPGRFSGRQFSNSRSEMNVSTLELGDSALYLCASSLGGQVLGDEQFFGPGTRLTVL.

The rearrangement uses TRBV5-1 and TRBJ2-4, with a tentative D call TRBD1 (5 bases). The CDR3 runs to 16 residues. Looked up from germline, CDR1 is SGHRS and CDR2 is YFSETQ. Trimming left V 1 base short and J 5 bases short, with 16 bases between. The CDR3 protein is CASSLRLDTQENIQYF. Here the CDR3 DNA reads TGCGCCAGCAGCTTGAGATTGGACACCCAGGAAAACATTCAGTACTTC.

This chain links TRBV15 with TRBJ2-7, with no clear D. Germline loops: CDR1 LNHNV, CDR2 YYDKDF (reference sequence). The CDR3 has 13 residues. The ends were cut back, 0 bases at V and 6 bases at J, with 9 bases in the middle. The chain's CDR3 is CATSRDKYGEQYF. For the CDR3, the DNA is TGTGCCACCAGCAGAGATAAATACGGCGAGCAGTACTTC. Looking up the rest from reference TRBV15 and TRBJ2-7 gives the full variable domain: DAMVIQNPRYQVTQFGKPVTLSCSQTLNHNVMYWYQQKSSQAPKLLFHYYDKDFNNEADTPDNFQSRRPNTSFCFLDIRSPGLGDTAMYLCATSRDKYGEQYFGPGTRLTVT.

The rearrangement links TRBV28 to TRBJ2-3, with D perhaps TRBD2 (5 bases). The CDR3 runs 15 residues. Trimming took 4 bases from V and 0 from J, leaving 11 bases between them. CDR1 and CDR2 (germline): MDHEN, SYDVKM. The CDR3 spells CASSSAEISTDTQYF. The CDR3 coding sequence is TGTGCCAGCAGTTCAGCGGAGATAAGCACAGATACGCAGTATTTT.